The clone carrying this T cell receptor (beta chain) was seen only a few times. No antigen is known for it. Reverse transcribing all isolated RNA meant expressed TCRB transcripts were sequenced. Naive, central memory and regulatory T cell samples averaged approximately 3.5 million immunoSEQ reads each. Sequencing used immunoSEQ multiplex PCR; TCRdb keeps in-frame clones, though not all of them. The data contain 150,000 or so clones, roughly 10% of them singletons. The sample is drawn from a study of beta chain features in type 1 diabetes. Each donor gave one heparinised blood draw averaging about 110 mL. Whole-study results and caveats: Compared to healthy donors, patients appeared to have naive, central memory and Treg TCRB repertoires that were more alike.

With 7 bases removed from V and 2 bases from J, the gap between germline ends came to 12 bases. The CDR3 loop spans 14 amino acids. Per the germline V gene, CDR1 is SGHRS and CDR2 is YFSETQ. The clonotype originates from a man between 18 and 29 years old in good health. The chain couples TRBV5-1 to TRBJ1-4; D gene unclear. The sequenced sample consisted of central memory CD4+ T cells from blood. CDR3 in amino acids: CASSPRLTNEKLFF. In DNA form, the CDR3 reads TGCGCCAGCTCTCCGAGGCTTACTAATGAAAAACTGTTTTTT.